This TCR beta chain emerged from a study of blood T cell repertoires in COVID-19. Study background: Both acute and convalescent COVID-19 samples were obtained from the United States, Italy and Spain. PBMCs, B-cell-depleted T cells, or T cells provided the cDNA or gDNA that made up the material.

Authors' data handling: Reference gene primer amplification gave estimated nucleated cell counts. The data were produced by immunoSEQ multiplex PCR, yet TCRdb's version contains in-frame clones alone and is incomplete. For V, J and clone size, that table is used; D and trimming come from the DNA. The sample yields under 500,000 clones, around 89% seen once. Germline lookup yields CDR1 MNHEY and CDR2 SVGAGI. The V gene lost 2 bases and the J gene lost 5 bases, with 12 bases spanning the gap. The CDR3 length is 14 residues. This TCR derives from a woman in her 30s with acute or convalescent COVID-19. Input material: peripheral blood. This chain joins TRBV6-5 and TRBJ2-5; D uncertain. CDR3 sequence (DNA): TGTGCCAGCAGTTACACGGCAGGTTCGGAGACCCAGTACTTC. Translated: CASSYTAGSETQYF.